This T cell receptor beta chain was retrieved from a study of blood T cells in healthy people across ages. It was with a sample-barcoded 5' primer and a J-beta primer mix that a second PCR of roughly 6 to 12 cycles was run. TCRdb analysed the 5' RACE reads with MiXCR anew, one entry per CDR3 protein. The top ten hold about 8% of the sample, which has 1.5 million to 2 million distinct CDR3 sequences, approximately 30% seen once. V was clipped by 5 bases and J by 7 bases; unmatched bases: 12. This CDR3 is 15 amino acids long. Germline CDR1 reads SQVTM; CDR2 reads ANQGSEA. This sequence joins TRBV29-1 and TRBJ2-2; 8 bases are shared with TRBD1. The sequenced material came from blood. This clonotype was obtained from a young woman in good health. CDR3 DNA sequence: TGCAGCGTTAACACCGGGACAGGCGTAAACGGGGAGCTGTTTTTT. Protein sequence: CSVNTGTGVNGELFF.